This TCR beta chain was sequenced for a study of graft-versus-host responses after intestinal transplantation. Note on this clone: Its target is not known.

The V segment lost 0 bases and the J segment 0 bases; nucleotides outside the gene matches: 11. CDR1 is SGHDN and CDR2 is FVKESK in the germline V gene. The CDR3 length is 20 residues. Notes on the study in general: Levels of circulating GvH clones at their peak were associated with early post-transplant HvG declines.

Using immunoSEQ multiplex PCR, the repertoire was profiled, and TCRdb retains in-frame clones only, with some absent. Among approximately 90,000 clones, less than 95% were seen once, and the ten largest hold roughly 0.36%. The origin of this receptor is a human donor who was the organ donor for an intestinal transplant. The chain is built from TRBV14 and TRBJ1-1, with 12 positions matching TRBD1. This sample comprised unstimulated CD8+ T cells sorted from spleen or lymph node cells, obtained before transplant. The CDR3 protein is CASSQDEGGQGAWVNTEAFF. CDR3 DNA: TGTGCCAGCAGCCAAGACGAAGGGGGACAGGGGGCGTGGGTGAACACTGAAGCTTTCTTT. Combining the CDR3 with reference TRBV14 and TRBJ1-1 gives the whole variable domain EAGVTQFPSHSVIEKGQTVTLRCDPISGHDNLYWYRRVMGKEIKFLLHFVKESKQDESGMPNNRFLAERTGGTYSTLKVQPAELEDSGVYFCASSQDEGGQGAWVNTEAFFGQGTRLTVV.